A selection of T cell receptor beta chains follows, all from one sample in a study of T cells after yellow fever vaccination. Via MiXCR, TCRdb re-called the 5' RACE reads, giving one row per CDR3 protein. The data contain some 320,000 distinct CDR3 sequences, approximately 8% of them singletons. The input for sequencing was CD4+ T cells sorted from PBMCs, taken 5 days after the yellow fever booster vaccination. The receptor set was obtained from a man aged 18 to 35 who received the YFV17D yellow fever vaccine. The CDR3 runs from the conserved cysteine through the conserved F or W. A D gene is named only where the DNA matches it firmly. Size values are once, few and many counts, or a class for expanded clones, and some rows have none.

NA	NA	17	TRBV4-1	TRBJ2-2	TGCGCCAGCAGCCGTATCCTCGGGGGCCCGAACACCGGGGAGCTGTTTTTT	CASSRILGGPNTGELFF
NA	NA	14	TRBV9	TRBJ2-7	TGTGCCAGCAGCGTAGAGATTCGGGGCTACGAGCAGTACTTC	CASSVEIRGYEQYF
NA	NA	13	TRBV18	TRBJ2-7	TGTGCCAGCTCACCGTCGGTAGGGGACGAGCAGTACTTC	CASSPSVGDEQYF
NA	NA	15	TRBV18	TRBJ1-1	TGTGCCAGCTCACCAATGGGGGCCGTGAACACTGAAGCTTTCTTT	CASSPMGAVNTEAFF
NA	few	16	TRBV6-5	TRBJ2-3	TGTGCCAGCAGTCACCCGGGGGGCGAGGGCACAGATACGCAGTATTTT	CASSHPGGEGTDTQYF
NA	many	15	TRBV1	TRBJ2-3	TGCACCAGCAGCCATGAAGAAGGTCCCACAGATACGCAGTATTTT	CTSSHEEGPTDTQYF
NA	few	14	TRBV7-9	TRBJ2-5	TGTGCCAGCAGCTTAGCCTCTTTCCAAGAGACCCAGTACTTC	CASSLASFQETQYF
NA	few	14	TRBV7-3	TRBJ1-1	TGTGCCAGCAGCTTAAATAGAGATTTTCCTGAAGCTTTCTTT	CASSLNRDFPEAFF
NA	few	14	TRBV7-2	TRBJ2-7	TGTGCCAGCAGCCCCCGAATAGGAACCTACGAGCAGTACTTC	CASSPRIGTYEQYF
NA	few	16	TRBV5-1	TRBJ2-5	TGCGCCAGCAGCTTGGGGGAGGCAGGGGGCCAAGAGACCCAGTACTTC	CASSLGEAGGQETQYF
TRBD2	NA	15	TRBV7-2	TRBJ2-2	TGTGCCAGCAGCTTAAGCGGGGGTCCCACCGGGGAGCTGTTTTTT	CASSLSGGPTGELFF
TRBD1	many	13	TRBV5-1	TRBJ1-1	TGCGCCAGCAGCTTGGGGGACAGAGGGGGGGCTTTCTTT	CASSLGDRGGAFF
NA	few	13	TRBV12-5	TRBJ2-5	TGTGCTAGTGGTTGGGGAGGAGCAGAGACCCAGTACTTC	CASGWGGAETQYF
NA	many	12	TRBV29-1	TRBJ2-5	TGCAGCGTGGGCCCGGGGGCCGAGACCCAGTACTTC	CSVGPGAETQYF
NA	few	16	TRBV7-3	TRBJ2-1	TGTGCCAGCAGCTCAACTCCCGGATACTCCTACAATGAGCAGTTCTTC	CASSSTPGYSYNEQFF
TRBD2	NA	15	TRBV9	TRBJ2-5	TGTGCCAGCAGCGTTTCTAGCGGGGGAATCGAGACCCAGTACTTC	CASSVSSGGIETQYF
NA	NA	14	TRBV5-1	TRBJ2-3	TGCGCCAGCAGTCCAAGCCAGGGCACAGATACGCAGTATTTT	CASSPSQGTDTQYF
NA	NA	14	TRBV20-1	TRBJ1-1	TGCAGTGCTAGAGATCCGGGACTGAACACTGAAGCTTTCTTT	CSARDPGLNTEAFF
TRBD1	NA	14	TRBV12-3/TRBV12-4	TRBJ1-5	TGTGCCAGCATCGGGACAGGGAGGAATCAGCCCCAGCATTTT	CASIGTGRNQPQHF
NA	NA	13	TRBV18	TRBJ2-1	TGTGCCAGCTCACCCACACAGAACAATGAGCAGTTCTTC	CASSPTQNNEQFF
NA	few	13	TRBV6-5	TRBJ1-1	TGTGCCAGCAGTTACGGCCGGGGAACTGAAGCTTTCTTT	CASSYGRGTEAFF
TRBD1	many	13	TRBV7-8	TRBJ2-7	TGTGCCAGCAGCCGGGACAGGGACTACGAGCAGTACTTC	CASSRDRDYEQYF
NA	NA	13	TRBV5-6	TRBJ2-7	TGTGCCAGCAGTCCGGCCTCTCTCCTCGAGCAGTACTTC	CASSPASLLEQYF
TRBD2	NA	14	TRBV28	TRBJ2-5	TGTGCCAGCAGTTTCTCCGGGGGGGATAAGACCCAGTACTTC	CASSFSGGDKTQYF
NA	NA	16	TRBV7-2	TRBJ2-6	TGTGCCAGCAGACGGACAGCCACCCCTGGGGCCAACGTCCTGACTTTC	CASRRTATPGANVLTF
TRBD2	many	15	TRBV5-1	TRBJ2-1	TGCGCCAGCAGCCCCGGGGGGAGCTCCTACAATGAGCAGTTCTTC	CASSPGGSSYNEQFF
NA	many	14	TRBV5-1	TRBJ2-4	TGCGCCAGCAGCTTGGACGCGGGTGGAAACATTCAGTACTTC	CASSLDAGGNIQYF
NA	NA	12	TRBV5-1	TRBJ2-5	TGCGCCAGCAGCTGGTACCAAGAGACCCAGTACTTC	CASSWYQETQYF
TRBD2	NA	16	TRBV7-2	TRBJ2-3	TGTGCCAGCAGCTTATTTTTGACTAGCGCCACAGATACGCAGTATTTT	CASSLFLTSATDTQYF
NA	few	13	TRBV4-1	TRBJ2-2	TGCGCCAGCAGCCAAGAATATGCCGGGGAGCTGTTTTTT	CASSQEYAGELFF
TRBD1	many	15	TRBV27	TRBJ2-3	TGTGCCAGCAGTCGCCGACAGGGGCTTTCAGATACGCAGTATTTT	CASSRRQGLSDTQYF
TRBD1	NA	14	TRBV20-1	TRBJ2-2	TGCAGTGCAAGACAGGGGGGGAACACCGGGGAGCTGTTTTTT	CSARQGGNTGELFF
NA	few	15	TRBV2	TRBJ1-2	TGTGCCAGCAGCCCGGGACGGACGACCGCCTCCGGCTACACCTTC	CASSPGRTTASGYTF
NA	NA	16	TRBV4-3	TRBJ2-5	TGCGCCAGCAGCCCGGCGGCCGGGGGCTTTGTGGAGACCCAGTACTTC	CASSPAAGGFVETQYF
NA	many	14	TRBV12-3/TRBV12-4	TRBJ1-3	TGTGCCAGCAATAAAGGACACTTAGGAAACACCATATATTTT	CASNKGHLGNTIYF
NA	few	14	TRBV9	TRBJ1-2	TGTGCCAGCAGCGTGGAGTCAACAGGTTGGGCCTACACCTTC	CASSVESTGWAYTF
NA	NA	13	TRBV6-5	TRBJ2-1	TGTGCCAGCAGCCTGGGGTCCCCCAATGAGCAGTTCTTC	CASSLGSPNEQFF
NA	few	14	TRBV19	TRBJ2-5	TGTGCCAGTAAACAAGGGACAAACCAAGAGACCCAGTACTTC	CASKQGTNQETQYF
NA	NA	15	TRBV6-5	TRBJ1-2	TGTGCCAGCAGCAAGCTAAGGGACGGCGGTGGGGGCTACACCTTC	CASSKLRDGGGGYTF
NA	NA	14	TRBV12-3/TRBV12-4	TRBJ1-5	TGTGCCAGCAGCAGGGACCCAAGGGGACAGCCCCAGCATTTT	CASSRDPRGQPQHF
TRBD2	few	14	TRBV5-1	TRBJ2-5	TGCGCCAGCAGCTTGGGGACTAGCGGTGAGACCCAGTACTTC	CASSLGTSGETQYF
NA	NA	14	TRBV18	TRBJ2-7	TGTGCCAGCTCACCCCTACCCGGAGTCCACGAGCAGTACTTC	CASSPLPGVHEQYF
NA	NA	15	TRBV5-1	TRBJ2-3	TGCGCCAGCAGCTTGGCGGCAGGGTGGGCAGATACGCAGTATTTT	CASSLAAGWADTQYF
TRBD1	few	16	TRBV6-5	TRBJ1-6	TGTGCCAGCACCTCCGGGACAGGACACTATAATTCACCCCTCCACTTT	CASTSGTGHYNSPLHF
TRBD2	NA	12	TRBV29-1	TRBJ2-5	TGCAGCGTTGATAACAGCGGGGAGGCCCAGTACTTC	CSVDNSGEAQYF
TRBD1	few	13	TRBV7-2	TRBJ1-5	TGTGCCAGCAGCTTATCAGGGGGAGGGCCCCAGCATTTT	CASSLSGGGPQHF
TRBD1	few	14	TRBV4-3	TRBJ1-2	TGCGCCAGCAGCCAAGGGGACAGGCTCTATGGCTACACCTTC	CASSQGDRLYGYTF
TRBD1	NA	17	TRBV7-8	TRBJ1-2	TGTGCCAGCAGCTTATCGAGGTTTTCACAGGGGGACTATGGCTACACCTTC	CASSLSRFSQGDYGYTF
NA	many	14	TRBV12-3/TRBV12-4	TRBJ2-2	TGTGCCAGCAGTATAAGGACAGACACCGGGGAGCTGTTTTTT	CASSIRTDTGELFF
NA	many	14	TRBV7-9	TRBJ1-1	TGTGCCAGCAGCTTACTTGGGGGGAACACTGAAGCTTTCTTT	CASSLLGGNTEAFF